This TCR beta chain was profiled in a study of breast tumors, draining lymph nodes, adjacent tissues. Study conclusions and caveats: Tumor TCR diversity was below lymph nodes but above nontumor tissue. Luminal-like breast cancer showed significantly higher tumor–nontumor repertoire similarity than basal-like. Findings are consistent with lymph node origin and intratumoral expansion of most tumor T cells. Tumor T cell lymph node origin was a supported hypothesis, not proven.

Breast cancer patients provided tissue from their axillary draining lymph nodes. This clonotype was seen at least ten times. What it binds is not known. TCRdb reprocessed the multiplex PCR reads via MiXCR and lists one record per CDR3 protein. Of 200,000 to 250,000 distinct CDR3 sequences listed, less than 35% were seen once; the top ten hold about 3.9%. Per the germline V gene, CDR1 is SGHKS and CDR2 is YYEKEE (reference sequence). The CDR3 loop spans 17 amino acids. The V and J ends lost 0 bases and 5 bases, in that order; junction bases with no gene match: 11. This TCR derives from a female donor with breast cancer. Some clones in this sample may be carry-over from other donors' samples. The sequenced sample was axillary lymph node tissue. The chain is built from TRBV5-5 and TRBJ2-7; 10 bases align to TRBD2. This CDR3 is CASSLGLSSGSSHEQYF. The CDR3 nucleotides read TGTGCCAGCAGCTTGGGGTTGTCTAGCGGGAGTTCCCACGAGCAGTACTTC.